This TCR beta chain was retrieved from a study of read filtering for tumor transcriptome and immune sequencing. The overall study: Patients were 17 male and around 13 female, mean age around 70 years, range 47 to 80. Study-wide points: Around 84% of IR-seq clonotypes had one read, totaling about 3.3% of reads; RNA-seq: around 70% and 40%.

This clonotype was seen ten or more times. The antigen is unknown. The library was built from about 0.4 ug RNA with molecular barcoded adaptors for alpha/delta and beta/gamma chains. Each CDR3 protein is one row after TCRdb ran MiXCR on the reads. The sample yields approximately 59,000 distinct CDR3 sequences, approximately 13% seen once. Sampling of bone marrow took place during active disease in every patient. CDR3 size: 17 residues. Unmatched junction bases numbered 11, after V lost 5 bases and J lost 3 bases. In germline, CDR1 is SEHNR, CDR2 FQNEAQ (reference sequence). The sample taken for sequencing was a population of CD138-negative cells sorted from bone marrow. The rearrangement joins TRBV7-9 to TRBJ1-1; 11 bases align to TRBD1. This sequence was found in a donor over 35 with multiple myeloma. CDR3 in amino acids: CASSLRTGGVGYTEAFF. CDR3 nucleotide sequence: TGTGCCAGCAGCCTCCGGACAGGGGGCGTGGGTTACACTGAAGCTTTCTTT.